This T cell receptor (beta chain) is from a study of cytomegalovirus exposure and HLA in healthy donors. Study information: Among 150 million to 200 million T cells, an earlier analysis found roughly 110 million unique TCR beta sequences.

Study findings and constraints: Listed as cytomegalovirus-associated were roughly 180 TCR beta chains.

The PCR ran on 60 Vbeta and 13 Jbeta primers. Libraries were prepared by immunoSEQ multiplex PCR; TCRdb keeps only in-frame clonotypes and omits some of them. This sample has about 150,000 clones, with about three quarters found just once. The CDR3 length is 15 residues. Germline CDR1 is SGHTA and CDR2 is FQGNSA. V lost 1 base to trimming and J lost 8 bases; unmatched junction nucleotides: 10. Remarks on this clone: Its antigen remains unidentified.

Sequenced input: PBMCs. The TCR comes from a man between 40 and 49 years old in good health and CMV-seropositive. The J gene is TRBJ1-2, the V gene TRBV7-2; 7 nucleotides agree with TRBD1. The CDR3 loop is CASSLELGGAGGYTF. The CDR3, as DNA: TGTGCCAGCAGCTTAGAGCTAGGGGGCGCCGGCGGCTACACCTTC.